Sequencing of this TCR beta chain was carried out in a study of control samples from healthy donors and cancer patients. This table comes from immunoSEQ multiplex PCR, and its TCRdb copy is limited to in-frame clones, with some not included. The repertoire includes just under 150,000 clones, about nine tenths of them detected once, and approximately 2.9% sits in the top ten. Germline V gives CDR1 SGHAT, CDR2 FQDESV (reference sequence). The V end was cut by 7 bases, the J end by 4 bases, with 13 bases between. The CDR3 runs 14 residues. This sequence was found in a man between 25 and 39 years old in good health. The sample comprised blood. The J gene is TRBJ2-2, the V gene TRBV11-1; maybe TRBD1 (6 bases). CDR3 nucleotides: TGTGCCAGCACAAAGGGGGTCGGCACCGGGGAGCTGTTTTTT. It is translated as CASTKGVGTGELFF.